The 27 T cell receptor beta chains below come from one sample, sequenced in a study of shared clonotypes between healthy human individuals. This table comes from immunoSEQ multiplex PCR, and its TCRdb copy is limited to in-frame clones, with some not included. The sample comprises 150,000 to 200,000 clones, about 93% of which are singletons, and more than 0.065% rests with the top ten. The sample consisted of naive CD4+ T cells sorted from blood. Subset: CD45RA+ positively selected. Source of these receptors: a woman aged 25 to 39 in good health.

The rearrangement joins TRBV7-8 to TRBJ2-2; 7 bases fit TRBD2. Germline V CDR1 and CDR2: SGHVS, FQNEAQ. V gave up 5 bases and J gave up 5 bases; unmatched junction bases: 5. The CDR3 has 14 residues. The CDR3 spells CASSPRESTGELFF. For the CDR3, the DNA is TGTGCCAGCAGCCCGCGGGAGTCTACCGGGGAGCTGTTTTTT.

The chain recombines TRBV2 with TRBJ2-7; 9 bases align to TRBD2. The CDR3 has 14 amino acids. CDR1 is SNHLY, CDR2 FYNNEI, per germline. The DNA of the CDR3 is TGTACCACGCGTATAGCGGGAGTGAATGGCGAGCAGTACTTC. It is translated as CTTRIAGVNGEQYF.

The CDR3 coding sequence is TGTGCCAGTACCAGTGGGGTAGAATGGGGGTCGGGCTACACCTTC. Amino acids: CASTSGVEWGSGYTF. V and J are TRBV27 and TRBJ1-2; possible D gene TRBD1, 5 bases. CDR3 length equals 15 residues. V lost 9 bases and J 8 bases, leaving 25 bases between the germline ends. Per germline, CDR1 MNHEY and CDR2 SMNVEV (reference sequence).

The chain uses TRBV10-3 and TRBJ1-1; D not resolved. This CDR3 has 13 amino acids. Germline V gene lookup returns CDR1 ENHRY and CDR2 SYGVKD. V was clipped by 0 bases and J by 5 bases, with 7 bases between them. CDR3 region: CAISESGETEAFF. The CDR3 nucleotides are TGTGCCATCAGTGAGTCTGGTGAGACTGAAGCTTTCTTT.

The CDR3 sequence is CALGKDYEQYF. As DNA, the CDR3 is TGTGCCCTCGGGAAGGACTACGAGCAGTACTTC. The V and J genes are TRBV30 and TRBJ2-7; D possibly corresponds to TRBD2 (5 bases). The CDR3 is 11 residues long. Trimming took off 8 bases at V and 3 bases at J, with 11 bases between the two ends. Per germline, CDR1 GTSNPN and CDR2 SVGIG (reference sequence).

The J gene is TRBJ1-5, the V gene TRBV19; D uncertain. CDR1 LNHDA and CDR2 SQIVND come from the germline V gene (reference sequence). Trimming took 5 bases from V and 1 from J, leaving 9 bases between them. The CDR3 loop spans 14 amino acids. The CDR3 sequence: CASSHDTSNQPQHF. Written as DNA, the CDR3 is TGTGCCAGTAGTCATGACACGAGCAATCAGCCCCAGCATTTT.

The rearrangement joins TRBV5-6 to TRBJ2-3, with 14 bases fitting TRBD2. Unmatched junction bases numbered 4, after V lost 3 bases and J lost 4 bases. This CDR3 contains 16 residues. The germline V gene has CDR1 SGHDT and CDR2 YYEEEE. CDR3 loop: CASSSGTSGSADTQYF. CDR3 bases: TGTGCCAGCAGCTCGGGGACTAGCGGGAGTGCAGATACGCAGTATTTT.

The gene calls are TRBV5-1 and TRBJ1-4; D gene unclear. V lost 0 bases, J lost 13 bases, and 13 bases lay in between. CDR1 is SGHRS, CDR2 YFSETQ, per germline. The CDR3 sequence is 13 residues long. The CDR3 sequence: CASSLGGTSPLFF. The CDR3 DNA reads TGCGCCAGCAGCTTGGGTGGAACGTCCCCACTGTTTTTT.

The chain uses TRBV5-8 and TRBJ2-5; 7 nucleotides agree with TRBD1. The J call may be in error: the DNA end matches TRBJ2-7 better. The CDR3 is 14 residues long. Germline assignment: CDR1 SGHTS and CDR2 YDEGEE. The CDR3 loop is CASSSNRGSYEQYF. CDR3 in DNA: TGTGCCAGCAGCTCTAACAGGGGTAGCTACGAGCAGTACTTC.

This chain connects TRBV5-6 to TRBJ1-5; D unresolved. The CDR3 sequence is 13 residues long. Per the germline V gene, CDR1 is SGHDT and CDR2 is YYEEEE. The V end was cut by 4 bases, the J end by 8 bases, with 13 bases between. The DNA of the CDR3 is TGTGCCAGCAGCCCTGGAGGATTGGAGCCCCAGCATTTT. It codes for CASSPGGLEPQHF.

This clone came up a few times. This chain connects TRBV30 to TRBJ1-3, with D possibly matching TRBD1 (6 bases). Germline CDR1 and CDR2: GTSNPN and SVGIG (reference sequence). This CDR3 is built from 14 residues. V shed 0 bases and J shed 2 bases, with 8 bases lying between them. This CDR3 reads CAWSVPGAGNTIYF. In nucleotides, the CDR3 is TGTGCCTGGAGTGTTCCAGGGGCTGGAAACACCATATATTTT.

This clone was observed a single time. This chain links TRBV18 with TRBJ2-1; D remains ambiguous. V gave up 1 base and J gave up 6 bases, with 10 bases separating them. This CDR3 spans 14 amino acids. Germline assignment: CDR1 KGHSH and CDR2 LQKENI. CDR3 coding DNA: TGTGCCAGCTCACCACAGGCCACCACCAATGAGCAGTTCTTC. This translates into CASSPQATTNEQFF. Full variable domain (outside the CDR3, taken from reference TRBV18 and TRBJ2-1): NAGVMQNPRHLVRRRGQEARLRCSPMKGHSHVYWYRQLPEEGLKFMVYLQKENIIDESGMPKERFSAEFPKEGPSILRIQQVVRGDSAAYFCASSPQATTNEQFFGPGTRLTVL.

The chain links TRBV5-1 to TRBJ2-7; D ambiguous. The germline V and J ends were trimmed by 4 bases and 5 bases, with 13 bases remaining between them. This CDR3 has 13 residues. Germline loops: CDR1 SGHRS, CDR2 YFSETQ. As DNA, the CDR3 is TGCGCCAGCAGCCGTCCCCCTGGACACGAGCAGTACTTC. Its protein product is CASSRPPGHEQYF.

The table lists this clone with a count of one. This sequence joins TRBV5-8 and TRBJ2-1; D gene ambiguous. The V and J ends lost 3 bases and 4 bases respectively, with 11 bases between them. The CDR3 covers 14 residues. The germline V gene encodes CDR1 SGHTS and CDR2 YDEGEE. CDR3 loop: CASSSGADYNEQFF. The CDR3 bases are TGTGCCAGCAGCTCAGGAGCCGATTACAATGAGCAGTTCTTC.

The chain joins TRBV5-1 to TRBJ1-1; no reliable D call. The V end was cut by 1 base, the J end by 12 bases, with 13 bases between. Germline V gene lookup returns CDR1 SGHRS and CDR2 YFSETQ. The CDR3 runs to 12 residues. This chain's CDR3 is CASSLSWEETFF. CDR3 in DNA: TGCGCCAGCAGCTTGTCGTGGGAGGAGACTTTCTTT.

V gene TRBV29-1 combines with J gene TRBJ2-5; TRBD1 matches 7 bases. The DNA end lines up better with TRBJ2-7; the J call may be wrong. Germline loops: CDR1 SQVTM, CDR2 ANQGSEA. This CDR3 is 12 amino acids long. DNA of the CDR3: TGCAGCGCAGGTATGACAGGGAACGAGCAGTACTTC. Translated, it gives CSAGMTGNEQYF.

Here the CDR3 reads CASSPRAGGSVDEQFF. The CDR3 nucleotides read TGTGCCAGCTCACCACGGGCTGGCGGGAGCGTCGATGAGCAGTTCTTC. This chain joins TRBV18 and TRBJ2-1, with 7 bases matching TRBD2. V was pared by 1 base and J by 8 bases, with 11 bases of the junction left unmatched. Germline V gene lookup returns CDR1 KGHSH and CDR2 LQKENI. CDR3 length: 16 residues.

This clone was observed a handful of times. The chain couples TRBV7-2 to TRBJ2-7; no clear D gene. Deletions cut 2 bases from V and 5 bases from J, with 7 bases between. Germline V CDR1 and CDR2: SGHTA, FQGNSA. CDR3 length: 12 amino acids. As DNA, the CDR3 is TGTGCCAGCAGCTTATATGGGCACGAGCAGTACTTC. It translates to CASSLYGHEQYF.

V and J are TRBV5-1 and TRBJ2-5, with D perhaps matching TRBD1 (6 bases). This CDR3 spans 14 amino acids. The ends were cut back, 4 bases at V and 2 bases at J, with 12 bases in the middle. Germline V CDR1 and CDR2: SGHRS, YFSETQ. CDR3: CASSEQGGQETQYF. In DNA, the CDR3 is TGCGCCAGCAGCGAACAGGGTGGGCAAGAGACCCAGTACTTC.

The chain has TRBV21-1 and TRBJ2-7; the table's D call of TRBD2 was not tested on the DNA. TRBV21-1 is recorded as a pseudogene. CDR3 size: 19 residues. The CDR3 spells CASSSRSVAGRICLYEQYF. CDR3 nucleotide sequence: TGTGCCAGCAGCAGTAGGTCGGTAGCGGGAAGAATTTGTCTCTACGAGCAGTACTTC.

This clone was recorded a few times. The chain is built from TRBV18 and TRBJ2-7; D is undetermined. Germline CDR1 reads KGHSH; CDR2 reads LQKENI. The CDR3 length is 14 residues. V lost 2 bases, J lost 0 bases, and 8 bases lay in between. In DNA, the CDR3 is TGTGCCAGCTCACCAAGAAGGAGCTCCTACGAGCAGTACTTC. This translates into CASSPRRSSYEQYF.

CDR3 sequence: CASRGTAAYEQYF. The CDR3 DNA is TGTGCCAGCAGGGGGACAGCCGCCTACGAGCAGTACTTC. This chain joins TRBV28 and TRBJ2-5; TRBD1 matches at 7 bases. The J call could be wrong; TRBJ2-7 is a better fit for the DNA end. CDR3 length: 13 amino acids. Germline-derived CDR1 and CDR2 are MDHEN and SYDVKM.

This clone was detected once. This chain joins TRBV7-2 and TRBJ2-7, with 9 bases that match TRBD2. The CDR3 has 17 amino acids. After removal of 5 bases from V and 5 bases from J, the junction contained 16 bases not matched to a gene. Germline V gene sequence: CDR1 SGHTA, CDR2 FQGNSA. This CDR3 reads CASSPPRRAGGPNEQYF. Written as DNA, the CDR3 is TGTGCCAGCAGCCCCCCCCGTCGAGCGGGAGGCCCCAACGAGCAGTACTTC.

The chain couples TRBV2 to TRBJ2-5, with TRBD1 as a possible D gene (5 bases). The J call may be in error: the DNA end matches TRBJ2-7 better. This CDR3 is built from 15 residues. CDR1 and CDR2 from the germline V gene are SNHLY and FYNNEI. The CDR3 bases are TGTGCCAGCAGTGACAGGGCTCCAGTCCCCTACGAGCAGTACTTC. It is translated as CASSDRAPVPYEQYF.

Here the CDR3 reads CASSPRGRTHNEQFF. The CDR3 coding sequence is TGTGCCAGCAGTCCACGCGGGAGGACACACAATGAGCAGTTCTTC. The rearrangement uses TRBV6-5 and TRBJ2-1; 8 nucleotides line up with TRBD2. The J segment lost 5 bases and the V segment lost 5 bases, leaving 8 bases of the junction unmatched. The germline V gene encodes CDR1 MNHEY and CDR2 SVGAGI. This CDR3 has 15 residues.

This chain links TRBV5-2 with TRBJ1-1. TRBV5-2 is termed a pseudogene. The CDR3 has 14 amino acids. CDR3 amino acids: CASSQEEWNTEAFF. The DNA of the CDR3 is TGCGCCAGCAGCCAAGAAGAATGGAACACTGAAGCTTTCTTT.

This clone occurred once. The rearrangement joins TRBV29-1 to TRBJ1-1, with 7 bases fitting TRBD1. V lost 4 bases and J lost 4; bases outside the gene matches: 3. The CDR3 length is 12 residues. Germline V CDR1 and CDR2: SQVTM, ANQGSEA. This CDR3 reads CSVARGATEAFF. The DNA of the CDR3 is TGCAGCGTTGCCAGGGGGGCCACTGAAGCTTTCTTT. The whole variable domain, remainder taken from reference TRBV29-1 and TRBJ1-1, is SAVISQKPSRDICQRGTSLTIQCQVDSQVTMMFWYRQQPGQSLTLIATANQGSEATYESGFVIDKFPISRPNLTFSTLTVSNMSPEDSSIYLCSVARGATEAFFGQGTRLTVV.